This T cell receptor (beta chain) was profiled in a study of neurological immune-mediated disorders. Regarding the study as a whole: No CDR3 amino acid sequences recurred among expanded clones across subjects, suggesting private repertoires in all groups. HTLV-1-associated myelopathy led in TCR clonal expansion, while multiple sclerosis ranked lowest, below healthy controls.

Preparation of the unsorted libraries drew on 2 million PBMCs stored at -80 C. This clonotype was recorded many times. What it binds is not known. Trimming took 6 bases from V and 7 from J, leaving 16 bases between them. CDR3 length equals 14 residues. The cDNA was synthesized by 5'RACE incorporating 10-nucleotide random UMIs. TCRdb analysed the 5' RACE reads with MiXCR anew, one entry per CDR3 protein. The table has approximately 65,000 distinct CDR3 sequences, about 4% seen once. The chain joins TRBV12-3 or TRBV12-4 to TRBJ2-4; a weak D match, TRBD2 (5 bases). The specimen was PBMCs. The sequence was obtained from a man between 45 and 60 years old with multiple sclerosis. The CDR3 sequence is CASSRLATQNIQYF. The DNA of the CDR3 is TGTGCCAGCAGCCGCCTAGCCACTCAGAACATTCAGTACTTC.